This TCR beta chain emerged from a study of somatic mutations in cytotoxic T cells in rheumatoid arthritis. As for the study in general: Patients had over 25 ml EDTA blood drawn right after diagnosis, before any treatment.

Positive magnetic bead selection separated CD4+ and CD8+ cells, and flow cytometry confirmed purity. About this clone itself: As yet, its antigen is unknown.

Regarding the study as a whole: Slight underrepresentation of TRBV07 in rheumatoid arthritis patients was not adjusted for multiple comparisons.

As originally analysed: Published virus-specific TCRB sequences found rare matches among patient CD8+ clones larger than 1%. This table comes from immunoSEQ multiplex PCR, and its TCRdb copy is limited to in-frame clones, with some not included. The V and J calls and clone size come from that table; D and trimming were worked out from the DNA. The sample lists about 3,000 clones, about 90% occurring once. CDR1 is MNHEY and CDR2 is SMNVEV in the germline V gene (reference sequence). This CDR3 has 16 amino acids. With V trimmed by 2 bases and J by 7 bases, 10 bases remained unmatched. This TCR came from a woman aged 18-29 years with rheumatoid arthritis. The chain is built from TRBV27 and TRBJ2-4, with 8 bases lining up with TRBD1. The specimen was CD8+ T cells sorted from blood. The CDR3 DNA sequence: TGTGCCAGCAGTTTACTGGCAGGGGGCGCATGGAACATTCAGTACTTC. It codes for CASSLLAGGAWNIQYF.